This T cell receptor beta chain is from a study of blood T cell repertoires in COVID-19. Study-wide background: PBMCs, B-cell-depleted T cells, or T cells were the source of the cDNA or gDNA that made up the material.

Sequencing used immunoSEQ multiplex PCR; TCRdb keeps in-frame clones, though not all of them. The sample gives about 440,000 clones, 90% of which show up once; about 0.57% is in the top ten. V shed 4 bases, J shed 7 bases, and the junction held 12 bases outside the gene matches. Germline V gene lookup returns CDR1 PRHDT and CDR2 FYEKMQ (reference sequence). There are 16 residues in the CDR3. This chain joins TRBV13 and TRBJ2-2, with 7 bases identical to TRBD2. The TCR originated in a man aged 18 to 35 who had recovered from COVID-19. The sample consisted of PBMCs or T cells enriched from blood (not recorded which). CDR3 coding DNA: TGTGCCAGCAGCTCGGGACTAAGGGGAAAGGGCGGGGAGCTGTTTTTT. The encoded protein is CASSSGLRGKGGELFF. Full variable domain (rest looked up from reference TRBV13 and TRBJ2-2): AAGVIQSPRHLIKEKRETATLKCYPIPRHDTVYWYQQGPGQDPQFLISFYEKMQSDKGSIPDRFSAQQFSDYHSELNMSSLELGDSALYFCASSSGLRGKGGELFFGEGSRLTVL.